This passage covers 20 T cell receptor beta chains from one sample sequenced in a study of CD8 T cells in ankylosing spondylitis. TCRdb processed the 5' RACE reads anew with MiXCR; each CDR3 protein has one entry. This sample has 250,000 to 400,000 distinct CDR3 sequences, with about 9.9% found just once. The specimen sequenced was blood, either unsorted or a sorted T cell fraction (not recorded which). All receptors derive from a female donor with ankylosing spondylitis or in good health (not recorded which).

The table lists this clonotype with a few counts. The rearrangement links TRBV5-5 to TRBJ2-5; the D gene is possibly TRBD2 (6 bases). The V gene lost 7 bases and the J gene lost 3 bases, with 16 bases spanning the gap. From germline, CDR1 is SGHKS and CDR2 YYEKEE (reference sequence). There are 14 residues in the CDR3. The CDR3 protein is CASDLLGGKETQYF. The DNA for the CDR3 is TGTGCCAGCGACCTTTTGGGGGGAAAAGAGACCCAGTACTTC.

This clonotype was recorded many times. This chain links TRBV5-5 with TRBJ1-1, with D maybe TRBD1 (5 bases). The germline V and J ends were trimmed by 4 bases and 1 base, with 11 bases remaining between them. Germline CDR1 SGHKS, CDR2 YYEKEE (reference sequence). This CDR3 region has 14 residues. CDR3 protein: CASSKGPPNTEAFF. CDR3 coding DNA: TGTGCCAGCAGCAAGGGACCCCCGAACACTGAAGCTTTCTTT.

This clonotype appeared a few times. CDR3 nucleotide sequence: TGTGCCAGCAGCTTAGCCATTGGGGCGGGAGAGGACAATGAGCAGTTCTTC. Its protein is CASSLAIGAGEDNEQFF. J is TRBJ2-1 and V is TRBV7-2; 7 bases fit TRBD2. The germline V gene has CDR1 SGHTA and CDR2 FQGNSA. CDR3 length: 17 residues. The V segment lost 0 bases and the J segment 5 bases; nucleotides outside the gene matches: 10.

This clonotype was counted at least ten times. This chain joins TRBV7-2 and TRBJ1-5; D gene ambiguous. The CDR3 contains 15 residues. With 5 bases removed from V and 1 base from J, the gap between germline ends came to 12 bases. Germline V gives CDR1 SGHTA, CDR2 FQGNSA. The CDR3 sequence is CASSHRLGSNQPQHF. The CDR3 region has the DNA TGTGCCAGCAGCCACCGACTTGGAAGCAATCAGCCCCAGCATTTT.

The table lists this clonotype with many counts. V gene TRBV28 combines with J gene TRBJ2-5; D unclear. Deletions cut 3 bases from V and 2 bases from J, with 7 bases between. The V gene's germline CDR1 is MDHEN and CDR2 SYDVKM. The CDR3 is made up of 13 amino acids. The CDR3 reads CASSLVTQETQYF. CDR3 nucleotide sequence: TGTGCCAGCAGTTTGGTCACACAAGAGACCCAGTACTTC.

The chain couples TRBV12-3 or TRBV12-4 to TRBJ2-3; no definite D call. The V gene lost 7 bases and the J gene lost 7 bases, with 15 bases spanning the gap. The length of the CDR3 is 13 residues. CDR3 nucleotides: TGTGCCAGCAAGCCCTCCGAGCTGTATACGCAGTATTTT. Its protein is CASKPSELYTQYF.

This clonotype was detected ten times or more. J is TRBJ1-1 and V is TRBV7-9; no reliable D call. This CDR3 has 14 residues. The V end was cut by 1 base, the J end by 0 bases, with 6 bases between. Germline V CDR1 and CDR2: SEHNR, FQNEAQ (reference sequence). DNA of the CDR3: TGTGCCAGCAGCTTAGAAGTTATGAACACTGAAGCTTTCTTT. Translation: CASSLEVMNTEAFF. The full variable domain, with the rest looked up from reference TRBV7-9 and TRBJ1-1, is DTGVSQNPRHKITKRGQNVTFRCDPISEHNRLYWYRQTLGQGPEFLTYFQNEAQLEKSRLLSDRFSAERPKGSFSTLEIQRTEQGDSAMYLCASSLEVMNTEAFFGQGTRLTVV.

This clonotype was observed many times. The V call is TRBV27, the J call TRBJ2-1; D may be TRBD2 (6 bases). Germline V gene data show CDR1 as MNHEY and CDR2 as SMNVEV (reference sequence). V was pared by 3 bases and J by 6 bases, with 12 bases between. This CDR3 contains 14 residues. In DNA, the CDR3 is TGTGCCAGCAGTTTGAGGCGGGGACCCAATGAGCAGTTCTTC. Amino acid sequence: CASSLRRGPNEQFF.

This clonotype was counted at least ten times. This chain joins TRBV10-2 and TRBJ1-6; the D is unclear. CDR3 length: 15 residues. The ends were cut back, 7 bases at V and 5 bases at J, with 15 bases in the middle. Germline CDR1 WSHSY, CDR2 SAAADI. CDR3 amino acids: CASKELGGNNSPLHF. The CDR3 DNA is TGCGCCAGCAAAGAACTGGGAGGGAATAATTCACCCCTCCACTTT.

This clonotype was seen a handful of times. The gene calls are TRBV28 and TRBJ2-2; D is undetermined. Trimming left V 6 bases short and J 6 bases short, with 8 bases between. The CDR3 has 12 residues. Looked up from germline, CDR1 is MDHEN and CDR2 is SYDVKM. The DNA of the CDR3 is TGTGCCAGCAGAATCCCCCCCGGGGAGCTGTTTTTT. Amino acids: CASRIPPGELFF.

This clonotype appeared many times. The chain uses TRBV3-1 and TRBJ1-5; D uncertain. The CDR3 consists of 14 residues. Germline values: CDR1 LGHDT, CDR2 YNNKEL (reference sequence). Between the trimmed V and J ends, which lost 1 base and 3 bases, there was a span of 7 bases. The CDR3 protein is CASSQGPINQPQHF. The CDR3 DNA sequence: TGTGCCAGCAGCCAAGGACCCATCAATCAGCCCCAGCATTTT.

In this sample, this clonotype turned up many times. The CDR3 DNA reads as TGTGCCAGCAGAAACAGGGGAAACACTGAAGCTTTCTTT. Protein product: CASRNRGNTEAFF. The J gene is TRBJ1-1, the V gene TRBV7-2; 7 bases match TRBD1. The junction had 3 bases not matched to a gene; V was cut back by 6 bases and J by 2 bases. Germline CDR1 SGHTA, CDR2 FQGNSA. The length of the CDR3 is 13 residues.

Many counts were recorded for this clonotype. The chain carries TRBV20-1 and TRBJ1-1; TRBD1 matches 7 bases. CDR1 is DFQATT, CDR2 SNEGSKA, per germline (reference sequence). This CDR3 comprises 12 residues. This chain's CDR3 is CSPRQGNTEAFF. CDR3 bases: TGCAGCCCGAGACAGGGGAACACTGAAGCTTTCTTT.

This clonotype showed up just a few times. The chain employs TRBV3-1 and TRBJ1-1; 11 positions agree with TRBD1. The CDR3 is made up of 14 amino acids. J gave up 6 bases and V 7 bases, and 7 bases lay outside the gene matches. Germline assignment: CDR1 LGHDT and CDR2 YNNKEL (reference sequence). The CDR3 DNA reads TGTGCCAGCATCCCGGGGACAGGGGGATCTGAAGCTTTCTTT. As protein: CASIPGTGGSEAFF.

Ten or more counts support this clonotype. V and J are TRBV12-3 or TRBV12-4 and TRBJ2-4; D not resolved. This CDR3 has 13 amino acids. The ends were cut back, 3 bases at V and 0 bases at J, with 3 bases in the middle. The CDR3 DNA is TGTGCCAGCAGTTTGAAAGCCAAAAACATTCAGTACTTC. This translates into CASSLKAKNIQYF.

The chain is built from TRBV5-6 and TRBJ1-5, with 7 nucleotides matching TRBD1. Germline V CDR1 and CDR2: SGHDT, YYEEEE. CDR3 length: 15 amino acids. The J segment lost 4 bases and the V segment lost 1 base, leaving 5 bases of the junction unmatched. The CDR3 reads CASSLTGASNQPQHF. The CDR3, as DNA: TGTGCCAGCAGCTTGACAGGGGCCTCAAATCAGCCCCAGCATTTT.

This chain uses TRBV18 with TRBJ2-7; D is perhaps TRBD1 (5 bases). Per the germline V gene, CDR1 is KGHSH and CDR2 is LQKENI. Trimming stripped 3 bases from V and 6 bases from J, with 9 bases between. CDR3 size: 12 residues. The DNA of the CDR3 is TGTGCCAGCTCACCGCAGGGTTCCGAGCAGTACTTC. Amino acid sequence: CASSPQGSEQYF.

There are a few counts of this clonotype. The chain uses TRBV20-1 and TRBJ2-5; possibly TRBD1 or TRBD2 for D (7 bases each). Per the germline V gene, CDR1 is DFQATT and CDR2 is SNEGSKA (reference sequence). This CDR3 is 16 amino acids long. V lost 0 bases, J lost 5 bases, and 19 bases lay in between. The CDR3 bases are TGCAGTGCTAGAGATCCTACAGGGGAGGGTTGGGAGACCCAGTACTTC. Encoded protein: CSARDPTGEGWETQYF.

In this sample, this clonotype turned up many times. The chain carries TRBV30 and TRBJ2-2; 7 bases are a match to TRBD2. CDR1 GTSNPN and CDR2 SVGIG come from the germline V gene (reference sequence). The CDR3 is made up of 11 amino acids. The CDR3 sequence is CSGGFGGELFF. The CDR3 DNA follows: TGTTCGGGGGGTTTCGGCGGGGAGCTGTTTTTT.

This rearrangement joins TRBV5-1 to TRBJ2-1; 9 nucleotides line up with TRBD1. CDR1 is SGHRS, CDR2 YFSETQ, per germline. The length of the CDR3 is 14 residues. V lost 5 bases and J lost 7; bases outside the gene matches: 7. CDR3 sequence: CASSLGTGMNEQFF. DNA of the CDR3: TGCGCCAGCAGTCTGGGGACAGGGATGAATGAGCAGTTCTTC.